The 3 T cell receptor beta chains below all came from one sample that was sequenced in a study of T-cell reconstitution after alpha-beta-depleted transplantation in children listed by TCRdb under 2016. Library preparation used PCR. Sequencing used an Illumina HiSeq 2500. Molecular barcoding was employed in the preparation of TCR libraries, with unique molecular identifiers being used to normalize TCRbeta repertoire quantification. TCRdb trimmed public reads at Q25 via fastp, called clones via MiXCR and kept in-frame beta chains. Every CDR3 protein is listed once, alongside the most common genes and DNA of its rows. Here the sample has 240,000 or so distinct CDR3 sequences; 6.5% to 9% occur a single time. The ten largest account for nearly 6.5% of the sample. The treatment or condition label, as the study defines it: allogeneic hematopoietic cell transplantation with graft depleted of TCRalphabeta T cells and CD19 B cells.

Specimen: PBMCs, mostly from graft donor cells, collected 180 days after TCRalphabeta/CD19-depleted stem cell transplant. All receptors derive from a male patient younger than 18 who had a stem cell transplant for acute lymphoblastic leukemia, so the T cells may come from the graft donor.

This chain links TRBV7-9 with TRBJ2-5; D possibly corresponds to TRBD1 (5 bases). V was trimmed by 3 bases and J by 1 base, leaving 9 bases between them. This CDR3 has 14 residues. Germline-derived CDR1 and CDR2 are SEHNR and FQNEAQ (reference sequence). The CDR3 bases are TGTGCCAGCAGCTTTTGGACAAGCCAAGAGACCCAGTACTTC. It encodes CASSFWTSQETQYF.

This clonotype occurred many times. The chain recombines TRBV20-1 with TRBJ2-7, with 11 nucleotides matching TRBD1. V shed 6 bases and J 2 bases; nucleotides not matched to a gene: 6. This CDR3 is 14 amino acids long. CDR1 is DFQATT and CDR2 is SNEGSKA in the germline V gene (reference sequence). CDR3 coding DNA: TGCAGTGCGACCGGGACAGGGGGAGCCTACGAGCAGTACTTC. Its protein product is CSATGTGGAYEQYF.

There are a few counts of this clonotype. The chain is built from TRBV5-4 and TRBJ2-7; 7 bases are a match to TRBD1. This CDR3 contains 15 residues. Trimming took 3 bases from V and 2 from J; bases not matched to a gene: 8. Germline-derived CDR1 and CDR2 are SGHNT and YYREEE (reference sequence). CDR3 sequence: CASSSTKTGTYEQYF. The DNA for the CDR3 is TGTGCCAGCAGCTCGACAAAGACAGGGACCTACGAGCAGTACTTC.